The 10 T cell receptor beta chains below come from one sample, sequenced in a study of blood T cell repertoires in COVID-19. Libraries were prepared by immunoSEQ multiplex PCR; TCRdb keeps only in-frame clonotypes and omits some of them. Of 150,000 to 200,000 clones in the sample, about 86% were seen once. Input material: peripheral blood. The receptors were gathered from a man aged 18 to 29 with acute or convalescent COVID-19.

V gene TRBV11-3 combines with J gene TRBJ2-1; D perhaps matches TRBD2 (6 bases). V dropped 1 base and J dropped 7 bases, with 11 bases sitting between them. The CDR3 contains 14 residues. Germline V lookup: CDR1 SGHNT, CDR2 YENEEA. The CDR3 DNA follows: TGTGCCAGCAGCTTAGTCGGGGCGGGGAATGAGCAGTTCTTC. It yields the protein CASSLVGAGNEQFF.

The chain carries TRBV19 and TRBJ1-6; 8 bases line up with TRBD1. Germline V gives CDR1 LNHDA, CDR2 SQIVND (reference sequence). V trimming: 6 bases; J trimming: 7 bases; junction bases outside the gene matches: 8. This CDR3 has 15 residues. The CDR3 loop reads CASRPQGAQNSPLHF. The CDR3 nucleotides are TGTGCCAGTAGGCCCCAGGGGGCTCAGAATTCACCCCTCCACTTT.

This chain uses TRBV29-1 with TRBJ2-1, with TRBD1 matching 7 bases. CDR3 length: 12 amino acids. Germline lookup yields CDR1 SQVTM and CDR2 ANQGSEA. J was trimmed by 4 bases and V by 6 bases; bases with no gene match: 3. CDR3 loop: CSVGDSYNEQFF. CDR3 DNA: TGCAGCGTAGGGGACAGTTACAATGAGCAGTTCTTC.

This chain links TRBV5-8 with TRBJ1-1; no reliable D call. CDR3 length: 14 amino acids. V gave up 0 bases and J gave up 1 base, with 7 bases separating them. CDR1 and CDR2 (germline): SGHTS, YDEGEE. This CDR3 is CASSLGAKNTEAFF. The DNA for the CDR3 is TGTGCCAGCAGCTTGGGGGCTAAGAACACTGAAGCTTTCTTT.

This rearrangement joins TRBV30 to TRBJ2-7; 8 nucleotides line up with TRBD2. V gave up 4 bases and J gave up 4 bases; unmatched junction bases: 15. Per the germline V gene, CDR1 is GTSNPN and CDR2 is SVGIG (reference sequence). The CDR3 is 16 amino acids. The CDR3 region is CAWTHKGLDPRYEQYF. CDR3 coding DNA: TGTGCCTGGACCCATAAGGGACTAGACCCTAGGTACGAGCAGTACTTC.

This clone is medium-sized within its sample. This rearrangement joins TRBV6-1 to TRBJ2-7; 11 bases match TRBD2. V shed 2 bases and J 0 bases; nucleotides not matched to a gene: 0. Germline-derived CDR1 and CDR2 are MNHNS and SASEGT. CDR3 size: 15 residues. Here the CDR3 DNA reads TGTGCCAGCAGTGAAACTAGCGGGGGCTCCTACGAGCAGTACGTC. This translates into CASSETSGGSYEQYV.

V gene TRBV19 combines with J gene TRBJ1-5; D is ambiguous. The germline CDR1 and CDR2 sequences are LNHDA and SQIVND (reference sequence). The germline V and J ends were trimmed by 6 bases and 2 bases, with 11 bases remaining between them. This CDR3 comprises 14 residues. The CDR3 DNA reads as TGTGCCAGTAGCGATACCGGGGGCAATCAGCCCCAGCATTTT. This sequence encodes CASSDTGGNQPQHF.

V and J are TRBV7-2 and TRBJ2-1; tentative D call: TRBD2 (6 bases). Deletions cut 0 bases from V and 0 bases from J, with 12 bases between. The CDR3 loop spans 17 amino acids. CDR1 SGHTA and CDR2 FQGNSA come from the germline V gene. CDR3 in amino acids: CASSLAGGSLSYNEQFF. The CDR3 nucleotides are TGTGCCAGCAGCTTAGCGGGGGGTAGCCTCTCCTACAATGAGCAGTTCTTC.

This chain connects TRBV2 to TRBJ1-5; possible D gene TRBD1, 6 bases. Germline CDR1 SNHLY, CDR2 FYNNEI. This CDR3 is 16 amino acids long. V was trimmed by 4 bases and J by 0 bases, leaving 13 bases between them. CDR3 sequence reads: CASSVGTGHSNQPQHF. The CDR3 nucleotides are TGTGCCAGCAGTGTGGGTACAGGGCATAGCAATCAGCCCCAGCATTTT.

The chain carries TRBV19 and TRBJ2-5, with a weak D call TRBD1 (5 bases). V lost 4 bases and J lost 5, with 11 bases in between. The germline V gene has CDR1 LNHDA and CDR2 SQIVND (reference sequence). The CDR3 runs 13 residues. Here the CDR3 reads CASSTAGYETQYF. CDR3 nucleotide sequence: TGTGCCAGTAGTACCGCAGGGTACGAGACCCAGTACTTC.